This T cell receptor (beta chain) was sequenced in a study of cytomegalovirus exposure and HLA in healthy donors. Findings of the study overall: Across donors, sequencing depth was assumed by presence/absence analyses to be roughly uniform. Rates of TCR association differed by HLA locus in a later analysis, with DRB1 highest and HLA-C lowest. HLA alleles were associated with roughly 17,000 TCR beta sequences in a later analysis at 0.05 false discovery rate.

The study sampled nominally healthy donors, though unrecorded immune exposures were likely. Per germline, CDR1 SGHTA and CDR2 FQGNSA. The V end was cut by 2 bases, the J end by 8 bases, with 6 bases between. CDR3 size: 11 residues. This clone has a single count. Its antigen is unidentified. This sample also contains other DNA sequences that code for the same CDR3. Primers included in the PCR were 60 Vbeta and 13 Jbeta primers. Sequenced by immunoSEQ multiplex PCR; TCRdb stores in-frame clones only, minus some. Altogether about 190,000 clones are present, around 81% being singletons, with the ten largest covering 1.5% to 2%.

This chain connects TRBV7-2 to TRBJ1-1, with TRBD1 as a possible D gene (6 bases). The sequenced sample consisted of PBMCs. This TCR was recovered from a man between 18 and 35 years old in good health and CMV-seronegative. CDR3 sequence (DNA): TGTGCCAGCAGCTTAAGGGGGGAAGCTTTCTTT. Residues: CASSLRGEAFF.